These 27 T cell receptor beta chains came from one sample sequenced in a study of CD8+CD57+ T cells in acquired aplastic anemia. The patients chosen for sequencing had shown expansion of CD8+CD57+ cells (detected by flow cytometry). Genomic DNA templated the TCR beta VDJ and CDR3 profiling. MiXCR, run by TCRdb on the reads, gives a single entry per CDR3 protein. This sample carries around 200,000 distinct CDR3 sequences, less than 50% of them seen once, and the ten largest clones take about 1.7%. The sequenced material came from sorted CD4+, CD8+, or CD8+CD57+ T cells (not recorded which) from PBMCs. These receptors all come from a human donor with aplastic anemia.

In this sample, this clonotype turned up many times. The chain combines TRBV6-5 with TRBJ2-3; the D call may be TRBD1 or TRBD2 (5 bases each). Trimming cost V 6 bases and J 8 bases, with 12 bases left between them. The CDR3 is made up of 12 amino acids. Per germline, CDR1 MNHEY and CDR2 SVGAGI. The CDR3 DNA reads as TGTGCCAGCAGGGTGGGGGAGAGTACGCAGTATTTT. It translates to CASRVGESTQYF.

The chain's CDR3 is CASSEWGQGGYTF. The CDR3 DNA reads as TGTGCCAGCAGTGAGTGGGGGCAAGGAGGCTACACCTTC. V and J are TRBV6-1 and TRBJ1-2; TRBD1 is a possible D gene (6 bases). The germline gives CDR1 MNHNS, CDR2 SASEGT. Trimming took off 3 bases at V and 8 bases at J, with 13 bases between the two ends. The CDR3 runs to 13 residues.

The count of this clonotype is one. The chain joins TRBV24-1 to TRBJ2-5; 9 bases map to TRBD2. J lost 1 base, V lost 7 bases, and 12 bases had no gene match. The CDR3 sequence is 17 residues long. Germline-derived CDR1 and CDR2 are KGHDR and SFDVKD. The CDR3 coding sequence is TGTGCCACCAGCCCCGCAAGCGGGAGGCCGGCCCAAGAGACCCAGTACTTC. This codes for CATSPASGRPAQETQYF.

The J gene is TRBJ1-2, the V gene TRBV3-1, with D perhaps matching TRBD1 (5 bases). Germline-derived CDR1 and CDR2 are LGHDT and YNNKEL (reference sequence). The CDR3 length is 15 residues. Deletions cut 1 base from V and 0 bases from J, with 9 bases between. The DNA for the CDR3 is TGTGCCAGCAGCCAAGGGCAGGGATCTAACTATGGCTACACCTTC. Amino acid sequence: CASSQGQGSNYGYTF.

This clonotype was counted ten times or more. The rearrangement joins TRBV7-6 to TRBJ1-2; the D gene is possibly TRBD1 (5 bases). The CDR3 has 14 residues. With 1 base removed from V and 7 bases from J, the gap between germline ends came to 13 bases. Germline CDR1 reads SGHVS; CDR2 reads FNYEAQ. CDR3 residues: CASSLGGRGGGYTF. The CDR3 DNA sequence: TGTGCCAGCAGCTTAGGCGGTCGCGGGGGTGGCTACACCTTC.

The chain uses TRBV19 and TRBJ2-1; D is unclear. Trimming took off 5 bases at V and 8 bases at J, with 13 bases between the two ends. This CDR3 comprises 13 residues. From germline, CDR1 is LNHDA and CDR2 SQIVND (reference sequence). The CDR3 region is CASSRGQRYEQFF. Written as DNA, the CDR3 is TGTGCCAGTAGTCGTGGCCAACGCTATGAGCAGTTCTTC. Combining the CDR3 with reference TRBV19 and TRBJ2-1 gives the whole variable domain DGGITQSPKYLFRKEGQNVTLSCEQNLNHDAMYWYRQDPGQGLRLIYYSQIVNDFQKGDIAEGYSVSREKKESFPLTVTSAQKNPTAFYLCASSRGQRYEQFFGPGTRLTVL.

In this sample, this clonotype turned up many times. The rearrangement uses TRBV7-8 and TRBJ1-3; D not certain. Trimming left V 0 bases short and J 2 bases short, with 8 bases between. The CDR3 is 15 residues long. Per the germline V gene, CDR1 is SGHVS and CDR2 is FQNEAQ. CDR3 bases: TGTGCCAGCAGCTTAGCGCGGGGAGCTGGAAACACCATATATTTT. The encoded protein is CASSLARGAGNTIYF.

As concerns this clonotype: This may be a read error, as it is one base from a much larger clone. The chain's CDR3 is CASSLHSGNTGEPFF. The CDR3 DNA reads as TGCGCCAGCAGCCTCCACAGCGGGAACACCGGGGAGCCGTTTTTT. The chain combines TRBV4-1 with TRBJ2-2; 7 nucleotides agree with TRBD2. The CDR3 sequence is 15 residues long. Germline values: CDR1 MGHRA, CDR2 YSYEKL.

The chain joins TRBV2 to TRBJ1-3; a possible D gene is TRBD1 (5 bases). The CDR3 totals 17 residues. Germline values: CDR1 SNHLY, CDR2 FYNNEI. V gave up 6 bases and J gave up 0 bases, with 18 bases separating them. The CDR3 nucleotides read TGTGCCAGCAGCCGGGACTTTCCGAGATACTCTGGAAACACCATATATTTT. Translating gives CASSRDFPRYSGNTIYF.

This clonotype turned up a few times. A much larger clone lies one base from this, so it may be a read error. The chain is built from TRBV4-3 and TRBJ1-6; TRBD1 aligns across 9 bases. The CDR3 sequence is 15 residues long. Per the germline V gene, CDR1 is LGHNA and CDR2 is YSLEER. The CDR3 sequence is CASSQDTGGNSPPHF. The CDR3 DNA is TGCGCCAGCAGCCAAGATACAGGGGGCAATTCACCCCCCCACTTT.

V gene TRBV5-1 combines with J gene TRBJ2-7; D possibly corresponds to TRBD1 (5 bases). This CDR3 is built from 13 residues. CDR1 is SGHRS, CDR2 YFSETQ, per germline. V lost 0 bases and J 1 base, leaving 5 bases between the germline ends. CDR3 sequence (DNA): TGCGCCAGCAGCTTGGAGGGGTCCTACGAGCAGTACTTC. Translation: CASSLEGSYEQYF.

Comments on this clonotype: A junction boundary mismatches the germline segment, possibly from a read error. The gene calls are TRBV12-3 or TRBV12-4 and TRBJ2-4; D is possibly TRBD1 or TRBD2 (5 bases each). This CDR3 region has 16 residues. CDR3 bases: TGTGCCAGCAGTTTAGCACGGAGAGGGGCCAAAGACATTCAGTACTTC. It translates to CASSLARRGAKDIQYF.

CDR3 bases: TGTGCCAGCAGCTCGTCGATGGGAGACCGGGACAGGGTGTTGAGATGGACTGAAGCTTTCTTT. Protein: CASSSSMGDRDRVLRWTEAFF. This chain joins TRBV7-1 and TRBJ1-1, with TRBD1 identical over 9 bases. TRBV7-1 is identified as an open reading frame with a role that is uncertain. CDR3 size: 21 residues. Unmatched junction bases numbered 25, after V lost 3 bases and J lost 5 bases.

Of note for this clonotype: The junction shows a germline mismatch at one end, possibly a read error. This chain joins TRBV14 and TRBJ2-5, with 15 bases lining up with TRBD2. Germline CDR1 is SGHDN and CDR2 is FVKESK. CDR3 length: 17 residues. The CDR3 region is CASSQGTSGRAVETQHF. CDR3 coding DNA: TGTGCCAGCAGCCAAGGGACTAGCGGGAGGGCCGTGGAGACCCAGCACTTC.

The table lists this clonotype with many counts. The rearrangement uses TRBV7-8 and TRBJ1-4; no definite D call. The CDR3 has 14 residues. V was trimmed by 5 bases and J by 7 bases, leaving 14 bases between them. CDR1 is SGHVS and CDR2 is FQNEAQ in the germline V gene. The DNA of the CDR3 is TGTGCCAGCAGCCCACGACCTCTGGGTGAAAAACTGTTTTTT. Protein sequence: CASSPRPLGEKLFF.

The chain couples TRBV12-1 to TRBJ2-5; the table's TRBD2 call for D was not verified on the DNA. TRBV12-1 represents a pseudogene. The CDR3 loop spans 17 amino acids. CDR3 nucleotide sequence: TGTGCCAGCAGCTTTGCCCCGGGACTAGCGGTCCAAGAGACCCAGTACTTC. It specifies CASSFAPGLAVQETQYF.

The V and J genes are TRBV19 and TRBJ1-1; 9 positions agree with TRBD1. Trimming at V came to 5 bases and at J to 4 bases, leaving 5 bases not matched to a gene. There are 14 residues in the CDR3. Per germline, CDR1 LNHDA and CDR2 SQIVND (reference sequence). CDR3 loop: CASSFGQGPTEAFF. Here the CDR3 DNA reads TGTGCCAGTAGTTTCGGACAGGGGCCCACTGAAGCTTTCTTT. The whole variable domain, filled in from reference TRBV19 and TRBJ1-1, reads DGGITQSPKYLFRKEGQNVTLSCEQNLNHDAMYWYRQDPGQGLRLIYYSQIVNDFQKGDIAEGYSVSREKKESFPLTVTSAQKNPTAFYLCASSFGQGPTEAFFGQGTRLTVV.

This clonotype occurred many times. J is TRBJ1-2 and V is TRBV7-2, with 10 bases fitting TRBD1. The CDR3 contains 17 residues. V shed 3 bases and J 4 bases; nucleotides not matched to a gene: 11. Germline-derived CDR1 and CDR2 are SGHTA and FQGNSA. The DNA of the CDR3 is TGTGCCAGCAGCTTCGCACGGACAGGGGGGAGCTTCTATGGCTACACCTTC. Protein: CASSFARTGGSFYGYTF.

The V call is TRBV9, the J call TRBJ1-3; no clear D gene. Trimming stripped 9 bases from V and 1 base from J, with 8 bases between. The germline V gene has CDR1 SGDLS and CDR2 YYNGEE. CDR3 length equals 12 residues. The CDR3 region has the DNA TGTGCCACTCGAGGATCTGGAAACACCATATATTTT. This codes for CATRGSGNTIYF.

The CDR3 region has the DNA TGCAGCGTCGGCCTTGCGTTGGCCAGATACGAGCAGTACTTC. Its translation: CSVGLALARYEQYF. The J gene is TRBJ2-7, the V gene TRBV29-1, with unresolved D. The CDR3 extends over 14 amino acids. Trimming shortened V by 6 bases and J by 4 bases, and 19 bases separated the two germline ends. Germline CDR1 reads SQVTM; CDR2 reads ANQGSEA.

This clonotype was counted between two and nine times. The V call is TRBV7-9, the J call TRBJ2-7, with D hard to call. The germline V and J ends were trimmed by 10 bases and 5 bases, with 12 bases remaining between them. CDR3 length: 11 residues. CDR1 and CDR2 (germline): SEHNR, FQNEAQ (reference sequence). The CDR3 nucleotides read TGTGCCATAAAAGGGTGGAACGAGCAGTACTTC. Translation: CAIKGWNEQYF.

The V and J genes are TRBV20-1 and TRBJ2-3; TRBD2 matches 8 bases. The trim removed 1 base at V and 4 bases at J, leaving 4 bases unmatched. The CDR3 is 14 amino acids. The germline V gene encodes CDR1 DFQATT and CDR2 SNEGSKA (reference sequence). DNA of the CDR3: TGCAGTGCTAGAGCGGGAGGGCCAGCAGATACGCAGTATTTT. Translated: CSARAGGPADTQYF.

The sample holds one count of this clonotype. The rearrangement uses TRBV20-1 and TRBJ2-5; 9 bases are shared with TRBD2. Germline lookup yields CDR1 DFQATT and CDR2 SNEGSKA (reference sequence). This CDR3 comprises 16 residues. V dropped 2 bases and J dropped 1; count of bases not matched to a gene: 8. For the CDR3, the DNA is TGCAGTGCTAGAAGTTGGGCTAGCGGGATCCAAGAGACCCAGTACTTC. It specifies CSARSWASGIQETQYF.

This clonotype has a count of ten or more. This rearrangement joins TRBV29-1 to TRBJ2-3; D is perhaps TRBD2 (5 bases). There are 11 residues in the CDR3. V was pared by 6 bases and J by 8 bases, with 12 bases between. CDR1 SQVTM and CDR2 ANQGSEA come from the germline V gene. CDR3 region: CSVRTSSTQYF. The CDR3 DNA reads TGCAGCGTCAGGACTTCCTCTACGCAGTATTTT.

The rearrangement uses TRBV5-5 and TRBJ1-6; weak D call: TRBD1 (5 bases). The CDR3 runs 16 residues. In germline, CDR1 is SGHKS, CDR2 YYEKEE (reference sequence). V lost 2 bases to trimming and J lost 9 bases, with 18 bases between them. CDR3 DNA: TGTGCCAGCAGCTTAGTCCCGGGGCGGGGGGGTTCACCCCTCCACTTT. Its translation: CASSLVPGRGGSPLHF.

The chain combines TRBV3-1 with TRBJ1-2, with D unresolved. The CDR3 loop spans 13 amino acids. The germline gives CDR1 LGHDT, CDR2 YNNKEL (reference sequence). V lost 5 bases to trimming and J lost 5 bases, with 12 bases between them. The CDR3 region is CASSATVGYGYTF. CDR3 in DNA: TGTGCCAGCAGCGCTACAGTCGGGTATGGCTACACCTTC.

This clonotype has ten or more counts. CDR3 bases: TGTGCCAGTAGTCCCAGACCGGGACAGGGGCCTGAGCAGTTCTTC. Residues: CASSPRPGQGPEQFF. This chain connects TRBV19 to TRBJ2-1; 10 bases agree with TRBD1. Germline V gene data show CDR1 as LNHDA and CDR2 as SQIVND (reference sequence). V lost 5 bases and J lost 9; bases outside the gene matches: 10. The CDR3 loop spans 15 amino acids.